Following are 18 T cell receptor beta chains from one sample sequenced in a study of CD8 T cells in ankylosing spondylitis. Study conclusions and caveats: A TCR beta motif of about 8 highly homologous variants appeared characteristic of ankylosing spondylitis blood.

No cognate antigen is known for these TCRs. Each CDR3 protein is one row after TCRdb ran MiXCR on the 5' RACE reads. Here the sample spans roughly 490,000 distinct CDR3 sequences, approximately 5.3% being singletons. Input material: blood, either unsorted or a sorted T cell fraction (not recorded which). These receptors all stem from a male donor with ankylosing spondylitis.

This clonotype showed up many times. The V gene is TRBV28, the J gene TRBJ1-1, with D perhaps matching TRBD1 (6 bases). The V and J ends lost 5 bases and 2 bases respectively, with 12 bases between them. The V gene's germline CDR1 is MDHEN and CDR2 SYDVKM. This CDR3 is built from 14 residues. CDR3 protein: CASSPPGHNTEAFF. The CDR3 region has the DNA TGTGCCAGCAGTCCTCCGGGACACAACACTGAAGCTTTCTTT. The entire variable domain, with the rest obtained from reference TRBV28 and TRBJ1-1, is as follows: DVKVTQSSRYLVKRTGEKVFLECVQDMDHENMFWYRQDPGLGLRLIYFSYDVKMKEKGDIPEGYSVSREKKERFSLILESASTNQTSMYLCASSPPGHNTEAFFGQGTRLTVV.

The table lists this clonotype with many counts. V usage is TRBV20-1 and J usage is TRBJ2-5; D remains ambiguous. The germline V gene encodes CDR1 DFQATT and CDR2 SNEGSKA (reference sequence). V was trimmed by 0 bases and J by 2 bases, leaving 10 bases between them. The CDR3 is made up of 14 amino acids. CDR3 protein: CSARDSRNQETQYF. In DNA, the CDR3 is TGCAGTGCTAGAGATTCCCGAAATCAAGAGACCCAGTACTTC.

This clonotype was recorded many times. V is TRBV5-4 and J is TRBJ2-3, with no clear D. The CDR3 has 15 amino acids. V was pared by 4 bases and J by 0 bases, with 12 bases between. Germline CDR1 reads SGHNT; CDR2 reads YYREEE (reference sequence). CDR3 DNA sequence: TGTGCCAGCAGCAAAAGTGGGTTGAGCACAGATACGCAGTATTTT. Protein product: CASSKSGLSTDTQYF.

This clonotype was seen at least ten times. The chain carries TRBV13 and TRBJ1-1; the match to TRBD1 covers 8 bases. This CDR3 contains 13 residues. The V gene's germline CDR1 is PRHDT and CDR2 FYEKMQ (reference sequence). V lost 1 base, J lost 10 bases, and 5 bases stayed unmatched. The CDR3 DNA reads TGTGCCAGCAGCTTAGCTCGGACAGGGTTAGCTTTCTTT. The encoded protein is CASSLARTGLAFF.

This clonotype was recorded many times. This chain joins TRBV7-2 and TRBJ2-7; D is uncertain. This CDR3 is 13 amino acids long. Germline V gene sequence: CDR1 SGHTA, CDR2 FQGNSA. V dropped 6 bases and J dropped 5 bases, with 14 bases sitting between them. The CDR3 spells CASRLTRDDEQYF. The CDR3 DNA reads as TGTGCCAGCAGGTTGACCAGAGACGACGAGCAGTACTTC.

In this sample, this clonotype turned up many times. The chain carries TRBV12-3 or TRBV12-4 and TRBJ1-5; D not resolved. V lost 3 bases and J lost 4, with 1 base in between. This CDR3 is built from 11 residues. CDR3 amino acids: CASSFNQPQHF. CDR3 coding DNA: TGTGCCAGCAGTTTTAATCAGCCCCAGCATTTT.

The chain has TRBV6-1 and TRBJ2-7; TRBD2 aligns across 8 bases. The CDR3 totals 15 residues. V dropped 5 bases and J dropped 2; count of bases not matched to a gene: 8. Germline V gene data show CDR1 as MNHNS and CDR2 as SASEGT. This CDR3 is CASSHSGAPTYEQYF. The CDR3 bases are TGTGCCAGCAGTCATAGCGGGGCACCCACCTACGAGCAGTACTTC.

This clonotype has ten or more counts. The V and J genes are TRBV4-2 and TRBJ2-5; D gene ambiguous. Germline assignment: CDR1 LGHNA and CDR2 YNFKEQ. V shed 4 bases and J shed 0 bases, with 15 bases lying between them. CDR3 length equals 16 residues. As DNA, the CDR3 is TGTGCCAGCAGCCCTCAGGCGCGGTTAGACCAAGAGACCCAGTACTTC. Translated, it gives CASSPQARLDQETQYF.

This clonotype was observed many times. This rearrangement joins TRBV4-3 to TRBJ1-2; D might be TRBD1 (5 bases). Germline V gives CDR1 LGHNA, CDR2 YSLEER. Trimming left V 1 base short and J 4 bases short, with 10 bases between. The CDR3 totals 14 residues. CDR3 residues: CASSQATRVYGYTF. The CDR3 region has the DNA TGCGCCAGCAGCCAAGCGACCAGGGTCTATGGCTACACCTTC.

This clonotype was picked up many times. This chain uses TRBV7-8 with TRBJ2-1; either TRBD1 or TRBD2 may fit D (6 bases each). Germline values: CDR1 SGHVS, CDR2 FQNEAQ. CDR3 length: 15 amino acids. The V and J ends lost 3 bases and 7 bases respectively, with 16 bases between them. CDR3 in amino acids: CASSLLGRGRNEQFF. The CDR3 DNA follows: TGTGCCAGCAGCTTGCTCGGCCGGGGGCGAAATGAGCAGTTCTTC.

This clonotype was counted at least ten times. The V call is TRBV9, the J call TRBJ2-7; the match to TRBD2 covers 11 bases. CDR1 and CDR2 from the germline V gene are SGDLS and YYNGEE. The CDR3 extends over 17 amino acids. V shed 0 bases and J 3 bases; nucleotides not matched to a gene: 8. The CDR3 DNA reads TGTGCCAGCAGCGTAGATGAGGGGCTAGCGGGGGGCTACGAGCAGTACTTC. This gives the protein CASSVDEGLAGGYEQYF.

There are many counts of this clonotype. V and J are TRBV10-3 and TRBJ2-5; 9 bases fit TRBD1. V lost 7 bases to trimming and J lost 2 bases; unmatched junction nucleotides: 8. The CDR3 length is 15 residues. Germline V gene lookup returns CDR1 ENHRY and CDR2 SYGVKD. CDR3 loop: CAINRDRASQETQYF. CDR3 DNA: TGTGCCATCAACCGGGACAGGGCTTCTCAAGAGACCCAGTACTTC.

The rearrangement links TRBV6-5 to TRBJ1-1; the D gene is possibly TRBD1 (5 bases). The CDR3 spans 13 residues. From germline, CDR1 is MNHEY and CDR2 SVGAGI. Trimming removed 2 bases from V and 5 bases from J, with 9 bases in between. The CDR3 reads CASSYARETEAFF. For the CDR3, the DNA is TGTGCCAGCAGTTACGCCAGGGAAACTGAAGCTTTCTTT.

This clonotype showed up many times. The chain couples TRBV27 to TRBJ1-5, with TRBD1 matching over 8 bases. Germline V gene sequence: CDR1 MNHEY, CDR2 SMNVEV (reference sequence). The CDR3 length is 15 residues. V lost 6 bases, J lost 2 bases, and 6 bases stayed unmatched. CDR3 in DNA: TGTGCCAGCAGACCTTCGACAGGGGGCAATCAGCCCCAGCATTTT. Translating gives CASRPSTGGNQPQHF.

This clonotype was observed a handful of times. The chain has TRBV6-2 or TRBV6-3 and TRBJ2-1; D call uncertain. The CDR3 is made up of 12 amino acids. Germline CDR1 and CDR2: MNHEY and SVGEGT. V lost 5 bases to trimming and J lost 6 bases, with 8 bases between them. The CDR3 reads CASSTRGNEQFF. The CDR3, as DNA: TGTGCCAGCAGTACCAGAGGCAATGAGCAGTTCTTC.

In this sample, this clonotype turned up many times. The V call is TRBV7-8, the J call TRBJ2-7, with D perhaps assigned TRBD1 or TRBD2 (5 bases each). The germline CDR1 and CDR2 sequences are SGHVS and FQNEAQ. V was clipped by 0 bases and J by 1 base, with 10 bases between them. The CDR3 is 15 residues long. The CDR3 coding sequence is TGTGCCAGCAGCTTAGCGGGGACCCCATCCTACGAGCAGTACTTC. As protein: CASSLAGTPSYEQYF.

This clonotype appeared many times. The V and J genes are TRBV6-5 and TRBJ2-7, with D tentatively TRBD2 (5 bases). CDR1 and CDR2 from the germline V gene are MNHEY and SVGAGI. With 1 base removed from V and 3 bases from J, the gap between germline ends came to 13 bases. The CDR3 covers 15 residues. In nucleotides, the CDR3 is TGTGCCAGCAGTTACTTCTCGGGAAAGGGCTACGAGCAGTACTTC. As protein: CASSYFSGKGYEQYF.

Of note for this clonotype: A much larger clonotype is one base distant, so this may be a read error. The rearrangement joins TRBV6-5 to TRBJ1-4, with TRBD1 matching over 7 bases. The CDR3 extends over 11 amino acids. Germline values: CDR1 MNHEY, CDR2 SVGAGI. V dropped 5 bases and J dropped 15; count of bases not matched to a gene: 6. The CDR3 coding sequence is TGTGCCAGCAGTCAGGGGGATAAGGTGTTTTTT. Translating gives CASSQGDKVFF.